This T cell receptor beta chain comes out of a study of breast tumors, draining lymph nodes, adjacent tissues. Whole-study findings and limits: Most tumor T cells seemingly derive from lymph node, then expand in tumor. That most tumor T cells come from lymph nodes remained unproven. Compared with lymph nodes, tumors were less diverse; compared with nontumor tissue, more.

The lymph nodes were axillary draining lymph nodes from breast cancer patients. TCRdb ran MiXCR on the multiplex PCR reads and lists one entry per CDR3 protein. The sample lists over 150,000 distinct CDR3 sequences, approximately 33% occurring once. Germline lookup yields CDR1 SNHLY and CDR2 FYNNEI. The CDR3 is made up of 15 amino acids. V was clipped by 2 bases and J by 5 bases, with 15 bases between them. This clonotype was recorded many times. Its cognate antigen is unknown. V usage is TRBV2 and J usage is TRBJ2-5; D may be TRBD1 (6 bases). This sequence originates from a female donor with breast cancer. Some clones in this sample may be carry-over from other donors' samples. The sequenced sample consisted of axillary lymph node tissue. The CDR3 here is CASSETRRGAETQYF. The CDR3 DNA reads TGTGCCAGCAGTGAAACTCGCAGGGGAGCGGAGACCCAGTACTTC.